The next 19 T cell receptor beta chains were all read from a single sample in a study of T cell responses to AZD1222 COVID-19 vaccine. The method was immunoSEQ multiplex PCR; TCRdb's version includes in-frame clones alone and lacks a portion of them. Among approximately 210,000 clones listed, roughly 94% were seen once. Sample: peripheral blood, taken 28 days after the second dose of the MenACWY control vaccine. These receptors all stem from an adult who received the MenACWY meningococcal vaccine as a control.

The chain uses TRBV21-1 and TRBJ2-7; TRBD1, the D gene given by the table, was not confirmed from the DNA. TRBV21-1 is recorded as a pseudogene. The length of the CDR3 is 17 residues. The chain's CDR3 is CASSKGTQGFGSYEQYF. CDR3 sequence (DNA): TGTGCCAGCAGCAAAGGGACACAGGGCTTTGGTAGCTACGAGCAGTACTTC.

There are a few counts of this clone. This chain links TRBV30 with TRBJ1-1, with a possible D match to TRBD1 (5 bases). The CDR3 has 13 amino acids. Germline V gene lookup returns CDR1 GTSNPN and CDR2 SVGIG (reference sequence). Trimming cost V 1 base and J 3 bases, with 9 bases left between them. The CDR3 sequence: CAWSGQHDTEAFF. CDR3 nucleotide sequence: TGTGCCTGGAGTGGACAGCATGACACTGAAGCTTTCTTT. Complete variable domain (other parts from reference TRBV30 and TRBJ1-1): SQTIHQWPATLVQPVGSPLSLECTVEGTSNPNLYWYRQAAGRGLQLLFYSVGIGQISSEVPQNLSASRPQDRQFILSSKKLLLSDSGFYLCAWSGQHDTEAFFGQGTRLTVV.

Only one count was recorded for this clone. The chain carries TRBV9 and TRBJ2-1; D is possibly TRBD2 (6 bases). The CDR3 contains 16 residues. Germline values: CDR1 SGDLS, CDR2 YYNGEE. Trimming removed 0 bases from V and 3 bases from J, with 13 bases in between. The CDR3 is CASSVVGTFGYNEQFF. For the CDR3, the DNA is TGTGCCAGCAGCGTAGTCGGGACTTTCGGCTACAATGAGCAGTTCTTC.

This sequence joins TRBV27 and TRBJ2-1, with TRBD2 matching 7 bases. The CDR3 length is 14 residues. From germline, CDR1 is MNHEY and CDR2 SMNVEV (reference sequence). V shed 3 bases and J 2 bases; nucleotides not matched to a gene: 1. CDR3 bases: TGTGCCAGCAGTTTGGCGGGGGCCTACAATGAGCAGTTCTTC. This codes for CASSLAGAYNEQFF.

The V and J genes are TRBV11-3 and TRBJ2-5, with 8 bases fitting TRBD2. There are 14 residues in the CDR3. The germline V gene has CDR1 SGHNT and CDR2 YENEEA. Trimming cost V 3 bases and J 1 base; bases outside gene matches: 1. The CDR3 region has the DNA TGTGCCAGCAGCTTTAGCGGGGTCCAAGAGACCCAGTACTTC. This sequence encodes CASSFSGVQETQYF.

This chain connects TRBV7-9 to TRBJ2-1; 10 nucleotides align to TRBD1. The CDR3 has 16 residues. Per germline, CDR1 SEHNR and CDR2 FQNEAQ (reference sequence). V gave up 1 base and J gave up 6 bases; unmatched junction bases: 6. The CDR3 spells CASSLVIGQGVNEQFF. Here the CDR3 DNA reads TGTGCCAGCAGCTTAGTCATCGGACAGGGGGTCAATGAGCAGTTCTTC.

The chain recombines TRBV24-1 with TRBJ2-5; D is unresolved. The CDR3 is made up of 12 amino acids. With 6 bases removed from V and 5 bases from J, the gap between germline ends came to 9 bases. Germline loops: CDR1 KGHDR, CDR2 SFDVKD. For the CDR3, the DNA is TGTGCCACCAGTTCGGGTTTGGAGACCCAGTACTTC. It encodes CATSSGLETQYF.

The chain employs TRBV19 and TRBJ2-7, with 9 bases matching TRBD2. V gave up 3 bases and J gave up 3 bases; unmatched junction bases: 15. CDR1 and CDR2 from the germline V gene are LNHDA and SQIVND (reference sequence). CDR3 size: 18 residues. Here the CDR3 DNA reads TGTGCCAGTAGTATTTTCGGGGGTAGCGGGAGTGAAGGCTACGAGCAGTACTTC. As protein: CASSIFGGSGSEGYEQYF.

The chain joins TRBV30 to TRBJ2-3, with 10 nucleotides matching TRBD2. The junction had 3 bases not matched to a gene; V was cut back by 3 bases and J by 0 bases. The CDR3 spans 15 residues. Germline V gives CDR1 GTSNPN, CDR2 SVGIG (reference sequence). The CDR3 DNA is TGTGCCTGGAGCTGGACTAGCGGTAGCACAGATACGCAGTATTTT. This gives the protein CAWSWTSGSTDTQYF.

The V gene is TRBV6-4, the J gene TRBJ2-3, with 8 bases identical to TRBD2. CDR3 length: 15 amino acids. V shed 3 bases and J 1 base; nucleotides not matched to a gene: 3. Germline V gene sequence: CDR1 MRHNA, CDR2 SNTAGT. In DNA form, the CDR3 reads TGTGCCAGCAGTGAGGCGGGGGGAGGCACAGATACGCAGTATTTT. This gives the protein CASSEAGGGTDTQYF.

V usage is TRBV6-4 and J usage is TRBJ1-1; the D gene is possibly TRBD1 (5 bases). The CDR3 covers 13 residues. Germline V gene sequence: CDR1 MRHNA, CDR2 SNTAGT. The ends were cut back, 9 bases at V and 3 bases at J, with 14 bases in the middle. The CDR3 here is CARGGFADTEAFF. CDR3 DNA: TGTGCCAGGGGGGGTTTTGCAGACACTGAAGCTTTCTTT.

The CDR3 here is CASSGRPGTWNTEAFF. The CDR3 DNA reads as TGTGCCAGCAGCGGGCGGCCGGGAACTTGGAACACTGAAGCTTTCTTT. The gene calls are TRBV5-4 and TRBJ1-1; D is unclear. The CDR3 length is 16 residues. The germline CDR1 and CDR2 sequences are SGHNT and YYREEE (reference sequence). The V end lost 4 bases, the J end lost 1 base, and 17 bases lay between the germline ends.

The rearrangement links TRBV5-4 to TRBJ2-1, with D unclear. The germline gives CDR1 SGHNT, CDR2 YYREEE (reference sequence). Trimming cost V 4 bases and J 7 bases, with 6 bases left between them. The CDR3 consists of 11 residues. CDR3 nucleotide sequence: TGTGCCAGCAGCCGGAATAATGAGCAGTTCTTC. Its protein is CASSRNNEQFF. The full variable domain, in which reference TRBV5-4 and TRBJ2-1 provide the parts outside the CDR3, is ETGVTQSPTHLIKTRGQQVTLRCSSQSGHNTVSWYQQALGQGPQFIFQYYREEENGRGNFPPRFSGLQFPNYSSELNVNALELDDSALYLCASSRNNEQFFGPGTRLTVL.

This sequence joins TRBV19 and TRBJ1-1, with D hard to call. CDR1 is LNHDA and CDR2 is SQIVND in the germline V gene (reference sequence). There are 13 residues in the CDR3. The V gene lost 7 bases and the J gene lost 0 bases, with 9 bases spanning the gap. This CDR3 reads CASMGKLNTEAFF. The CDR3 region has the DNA TGTGCCAGTATGGGCAAACTGAACACTGAAGCTTTCTTT. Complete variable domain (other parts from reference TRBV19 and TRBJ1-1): DGGITQSPKYLFRKEGQNVTLSCEQNLNHDAMYWYRQDPGQGLRLIYYSQIVNDFQKGDIAEGYSVSREKKESFPLTVTSAQKNPTAFYLCASMGKLNTEAFFGQGTRLTVV.

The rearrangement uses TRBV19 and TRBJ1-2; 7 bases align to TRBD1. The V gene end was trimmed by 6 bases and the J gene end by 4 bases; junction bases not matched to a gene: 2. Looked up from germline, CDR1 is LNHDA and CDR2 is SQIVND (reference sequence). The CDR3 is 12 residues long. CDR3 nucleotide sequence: TGTGCCAGTAGGACAGGGCTCTATGGCTACACCTTC. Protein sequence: CASRTGLYGYTF.

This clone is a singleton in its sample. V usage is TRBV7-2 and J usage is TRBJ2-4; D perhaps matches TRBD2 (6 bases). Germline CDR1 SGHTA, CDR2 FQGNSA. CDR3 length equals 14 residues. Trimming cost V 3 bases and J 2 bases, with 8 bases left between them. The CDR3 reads CASSFGGTKNIQYF. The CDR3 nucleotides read TGTGCCAGCAGCTTCGGGGGAACCAAAAACATTCAGTACTTC.

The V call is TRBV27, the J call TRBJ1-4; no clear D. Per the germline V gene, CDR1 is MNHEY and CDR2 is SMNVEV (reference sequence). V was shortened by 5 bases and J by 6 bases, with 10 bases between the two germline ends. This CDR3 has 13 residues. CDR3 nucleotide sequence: TGTGCCAGCAGTCCAAGAAGCGATGAAAAACTGTTTTTT. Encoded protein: CASSPRSDEKLFF.

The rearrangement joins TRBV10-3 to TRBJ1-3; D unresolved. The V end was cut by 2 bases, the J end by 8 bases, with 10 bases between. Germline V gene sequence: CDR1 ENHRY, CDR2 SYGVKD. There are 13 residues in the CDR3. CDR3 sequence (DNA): TGTGCCATCAGTGAGCCCGGGTTCCACACCATATATTTT. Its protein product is CAISEPGFHTIYF.

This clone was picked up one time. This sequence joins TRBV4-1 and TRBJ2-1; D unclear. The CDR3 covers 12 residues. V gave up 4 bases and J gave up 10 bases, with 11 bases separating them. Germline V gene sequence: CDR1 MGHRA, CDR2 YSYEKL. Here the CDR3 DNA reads TGCGCCAGCAGCCCGCCAAGCGACGAGCAGTTCTTC. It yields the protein CASSPPSDEQFF.